This T cell receptor (beta chain) was sequenced during a study of blood T cell repertoires in COVID-19. Across the whole study: Researchers got acute and convalescent COVID-19 samples from the United States, Italy and Spain.

The CDR3 totals 17 residues. CDR1 MGHDK and CDR2 SYGVNS come from the germline V gene. V gave up 3 bases and J gave up 3 bases; unmatched junction bases: 4. The repertoire was sequenced with immunoSEQ multiplex PCR; TCRdb's copy has only in-frame clones and lacks some. The data show under 250,000 clones, roughly 86% seen once. V is TRBV25-1 and J is TRBJ2-3; 15 nucleotides match TRBD2. Specimen: peripheral blood. The TCR was taken from a woman in her 70s with active or convalescent COVID-19. The CDR3 is CASSDGLAGGRTDTQYF. The DNA for the CDR3 is TGTGCCAGCAGTGATGGACTAGCGGGGGGGCGGACAGATACGCAGTATTTT.